The 11 T cell receptor beta chains presented below share a single source sample, sequenced in a study of T-cell memory formation after mild COVID-19. TCRdb re-analysed the 5' RACE reads in MiXCR, keeping a single row per CDR3 protein. The table has hundreds of thousands of distinct CDR3 sequences, approximately 15% seen once. The specimen sequenced was PBMCs or a T cell subset sorted from them (not recorded which). The receptors were sampled from a man aged 18 to 29 who had mild COVID-19 (a few samples of this study predate the infection). Cell type and time point are not known.

This chain connects TRBV3-1 to TRBJ2-1, with 10 bases matching TRBD2. After removal of 1 base from V and 6 bases from J, the junction contained 15 bases not matched to a gene. This CDR3 contains 19 residues. The germline gives CDR1 LGHDT, CDR2 YNNKEL (reference sequence). CDR3 in DNA: TGTGCCAGCAGCCAAGGTCCCAGCGGGGGGGTGTTTAGGGGCAATGAGCAGTTCTTC. This translates into CASSQGPSGGVFRGNEQFF.

This clonotype was observed a few times. This chain links TRBV10-3 with TRBJ2-5, with D maybe TRBD2 (5 bases). Trimming pared 0 bases from V and 3 bases from J, leaving 8 bases between. The CDR3 sequence is 14 residues long. Germline-derived CDR1 and CDR2 are ENHRY and SYGVKD. CDR3 region: CAISESRGKETQYF. The CDR3 coding sequence is TGTGCCATCAGTGAGTCGCGAGGGAAAGAGACCCAGTACTTC.

This rearrangement joins TRBV20-1 to TRBJ2-3, with D unresolved. This CDR3 contains 11 residues. Trimming stripped 3 bases from V and 4 bases from J, with 5 bases between. The germline V gene encodes CDR1 DFQATT and CDR2 SNEGSKA (reference sequence). The CDR3 loop reads CSASHPDTQYF. The CDR3 nucleotides are TGCAGTGCTAGTCATCCAGATACGCAGTATTTT.

This chain joins TRBV2 and TRBJ1-1; D unresolved. CDR1 is SNHLY, CDR2 FYNNEI, per germline. Trimming removed 10 bases at V and 6 bases at J, with 18 bases between. The CDR3 sequence is 13 residues long. In DNA, the CDR3 is TGTGCCACCCGAGGAAGTGGAGGAGCTGAAGCTTTCTTT. Amino acid sequence: CATRGSGGAEAFF.

This chain connects TRBV5-6 to TRBJ2-3; D not certain. The CDR3 runs 14 residues. Germline CDR1 and CDR2: SGHDT and YYEEEE. Between the trimmed V and J ends, which lost 4 bases and 6 bases, there was a span of 15 bases. The CDR3 here is CASSRYGEGDTQYF. Here the CDR3 DNA reads TGTGCCAGCAGCCGTTATGGGGAAGGGGATACGCAGTATTTT.

V usage is TRBV4-2 and J usage is TRBJ2-1; D call uncertain. Germline CDR1 reads LGHNA; CDR2 reads YNFKEQ. The CDR3 length is 17 residues. Deletions cut 0 bases from V and 3 bases from J, with 15 bases between. The CDR3 protein is CASSQEGVAAGYNEQFF. The DNA for the CDR3 is TGTGCCAGCAGCCAAGAGGGCGTGGCGGCAGGCTACAATGAGCAGTTCTTC.

This clonotype was detected a few times. The rearrangement uses TRBV5-1 and TRBJ1-1; D remains unclear. The V and J ends lost 2 bases and 13 bases respectively, with 15 bases between them. Germline CDR1 reads SGHRS; CDR2 reads YFSETQ. The CDR3 is 12 amino acids. The CDR3 DNA reads as TGCGCCAGCAGCTTCGAGGAGGGCACAGTTTTCTTT. Translation gives CASSFEEGTVFF.

This clonotype was seen only a few times. V gene TRBV10-1 combines with J gene TRBJ2-7, with 9 bases lining up with TRBD1. The CDR3 has 13 residues. Germline CDR1 WNHNN, CDR2 SYGVQD (reference sequence). V lost 2 bases, J lost 6 bases, and 2 bases stayed unmatched. The CDR3 DNA reads as TGCGCCAGCAGTGAGGGGACAGGGCCCGAGCAGTACTTC. Amino acids: CASSEGTGPEQYF.

This clonotype was counted a few times. In DNA, the CDR3 is TGTGCCAGCAGTGGGGTAGCGGGGACCTACAATGAGCAGTTCTTC. The encoded protein is CASSGVAGTYNEQFF. The genes are TRBV6-5 and TRBJ2-1; 8 bases fit TRBD2. The CDR3 length is 15 residues. V shed 5 bases, J shed 2 bases, and the junction held 5 bases outside the gene matches. Germline CDR1 is MNHEY and CDR2 is SVGAGI.

The table lists this clonotype with a few counts. The chain combines TRBV20-1 with TRBJ1-1, with 8 positions matching TRBD1. Germline values: CDR1 DFQATT, CDR2 SNEGSKA (reference sequence). With V trimmed by 0 bases and J by 4 bases, 7 bases remained unmatched. The CDR3 has 15 residues. CDR3 protein: CSARDPTGAGTEAFF. The DNA of the CDR3 is TGCAGTGCTAGAGACCCGACAGGGGCAGGCACTGAAGCTTTCTTT.

This clonotype was picked up many times. The chain links TRBV7-9 to TRBJ2-1; D may be TRBD2 (7 bases). Germline V gene data show CDR1 as SEHNR and CDR2 as FQNEAQ (reference sequence). The CDR3 totals 16 residues. The V and J ends lost 5 bases and 0 bases respectively, with 14 bases between them. This chain's CDR3 is CASSTWGGASYNEQFF. The DNA for the CDR3 is TGTGCCAGCAGCACTTGGGGGGGGGCCTCCTACAATGAGCAGTTCTTC.